This TCR beta chain was documented in a study of metastatic and nonmetastatic thyroid tumors. On the study more broadly: Repertoires were compared across blood and tumor or nodule tissue from malignant and benign thyroid patients. Broader study findings: The reported finding was significantly higher TCR beta diversity in malignant thyroid tumors relative to benign nodules, in blood and tumor.

How the authors handled the data: Between-group CDR3 differences, defined by clinicopathological status, yielded a distant-metastasis classifier for papillary thyroid cancer. TCRdb re-analyzed the PCR reads using MiXCR. For this entry, the V and J calls and clone size follow TCRdb and not the study's own pipeline. The sample has 30,000 or so clones, approximately 32% seen once. In its sample, this clone was seen many times. Antigen: not known. The germline CDR1 and CDR2 sequences are SQVTM and ANQGSEA. The V segment lost 4 bases and the J segment 5 bases; nucleotides outside the gene matches: 5. The CDR3 consists of 14 residues. Until they underwent thyroid surgery, no patient had received any treatment.

The sequence derives from a female donor with papillary thyroid cancer or a benign thyroid nodule (not recorded which). Some clones in this sample may be carry-over from other donors' samples. Sample: blood. This chain uses TRBV29-1 with TRBJ2-3, with TRBD2 matching over 11 bases. The CDR3 spells CSVVAGGTGDTQYF. The CDR3 DNA is TGCAGCGTTGTAGCGGGAGGGACGGGAGATACGCAGTATTTT.